This T cell receptor beta chain originates from a study of response to subunit inactivated influenza vaccine. Study-wide findings and caveats: Authors suggested each seasonal influenza vaccination recruits few new T cells.

There are many counts of this clonotype. Its antigen is currently unknown. CDR3 length equals 11 residues. The germline V gene encodes CDR1 DFQATT and CDR2 SNEGSKA (reference sequence). V lost 6 bases and J 8 bases, leaving 13 bases between the germline ends. One entry per CDR3 protein results from TCRdb running MiXCR on the RT-PCR reads. The repertoire has just under 550,000 distinct CDR3 sequences, 20% to 25% of them found once; the top ten carry around 2.8%. These data were also filed under a second study, of T cells expressing NK-cell markers. As reported in that work: Production of TCR beta cDNA relied on 5'RACE template switching with UMIs.

The J gene is TRBJ1-2, the V gene TRBV20-1; D gene ambiguous. This clonotype was obtained from a man aged 45-65 years who received an inactivated influenza vaccine. Sequences were derived from CD4+ T cells sorted from PBMCs, sampled about 13 days after vaccination. The CDR3 DNA sequence: TGCAGTGCCCCCGAGGCTTGGGGCTACACCTTC. Amino acids: CSAPEAWGYTF.